This TCR beta chain came from a study of cytomegalovirus exposure and HLA in healthy donors. CDR3 size: 15 residues. Germline values: CDR1 MDHEN, CDR2 SYDVKM. Deletions cut 2 bases from V and 7 bases from J, with 15 bases between. Vbeta (60) and Jbeta (13) primers were used in the PCR. The data were produced by immunoSEQ multiplex PCR, yet TCRdb's version contains in-frame clones alone and is incomplete. Among about 190,000 clones listed, approximately 77% were seen once. Though probably carrying unrecorded immune exposures, donors were nominally healthy at sampling. General study points: A later analysis by the authors found several of the most significant clusters apparently linked to common viral pathogens. Three chains linked to CMV were shown in vitro to be specific for CMV antigens. About 87% or about 30% of the time was how often most TCR beta V segments were productive, according to an earlier analysis.

For this clone: As yet, its antigen is unknown.

This chain joins TRBV28 and TRBJ1-5; TRBD1 might be the D (6 bases). The clonotype comes from a man aged 35 to 55 in good health and CMV-seropositive. The sequenced material came from PBMCs. The CDR3 DNA reads as TGTGCCAGCAGTTTAAGAGGGCTACAGGGCCAGCCCCAGCATTTT. Protein product: CASSLRGLQGQPQHF. Together with reference TRBV28 and TRBJ1-5, the CDR3 gives the full variable domain: DVKVTQSSRYLVKRTGEKVFLECVQDMDHENMFWYRQDPGLGLRLIYFSYDVKMKEKGDIPEGYSVSREKKERFSLILESASTNQTSMYLCASSLRGLQGQPQHFGDGTRLSIL.